Below, 29 T cell receptor beta chains from the same sample are listed, as sequenced in a study of blood T cell repertoires in COVID-19. Repertoires were generated with immunoSEQ multiplex PCR, while TCRdb's copy carries only in-frame clones and drops some. The repertoire includes more than 100,000 clones, approximately 89% of them detected once, and approximately 17% sits in the top ten. The sample taken for sequencing was peripheral blood. The receptor source for this set is a woman of 80 years or more in a cohort sampled during active COVID-19.

A single count supports this clone. The chain links TRBV3-1 (or the pseudogene TRBV3-2) to TRBJ1-3; no firm D call. CDR1 is LGHDT and CDR2 is YNNKEL in the germline V gene (reference sequence). Between the trimmed V and J ends, which lost 0 bases and 1 base, there was a span of 7 bases. CDR3 size: 15 residues. The CDR3, as DNA: TGTGCCAGCAGCCAAGAGGGGAGGTCTGGAAACACCATATATTTT. Its translation: CASSQEGRSGNTIYF.

J is TRBJ2-1 and V is TRBV19; a possible D gene is TRBD2 (5 bases). V lost 6 bases, J lost 6 bases, and 15 bases lay in between. Germline CDR1 is LNHDA and CDR2 is SQIVND (reference sequence). The CDR3 totals 14 residues. CDR3 in DNA: TGTGCCAGTAGCCGCCTCGTCGGGATCAATGAGCAGTTCTTC. Residues: CASSRLVGINEQFF.

The chain carries TRBV7-9 and TRBJ2-6; tentatively, D is TRBD1 (5 bases). CDR3 length: 15 amino acids. CDR1 and CDR2 (germline): SEHNR, FQNEAQ (reference sequence). Trimming stripped 1 base from V and 4 bases from J, with 8 bases between. CDR3: CASSLEGAGANVLTF. The CDR3 DNA reads TGTGCCAGCAGCTTAGAAGGGGCCGGGGCCAACGTCCTGACTTTC.

The V and J genes are TRBV4-2 and TRBJ2-3; 12 bases fit TRBD2. V lost 1 base, J lost 5 bases, and 1 base stayed unmatched. Looked up from germline, CDR1 is LGHNA and CDR2 is YNFKEQ. This CDR3 comprises 15 residues. CDR3 residues: CASSQGGLAGDTQYF. CDR3 nucleotide sequence: TGTGCCAGCAGCCAAGGGGGACTAGCGGGAGATACGCAGTATTTT.

The V gene is TRBV10-3, the J gene TRBJ1-1; D remains ambiguous. The germline V and J ends were trimmed by 3 bases and 1 base, with 6 bases remaining between them. Germline-derived CDR1 and CDR2 are ENHRY and SYGVKD. This CDR3 contains 13 residues. In DNA, the CDR3 is TGTGCCATCAGTGAAGCAGGGAACACTGAAGCTTTCTTT. This encodes CAISEAGNTEAFF.

The CDR3: CASSLGGSQETQYF. CDR3 in DNA: TGTGCCAGCAGCTTAGGTGGCAGCCAAGAGACCCAGTACTTC. The genes are TRBV7-2 and TRBJ2-5; unclear D gene. The V gene's germline CDR1 is SGHTA and CDR2 FQGNSA. The V end was cut by 1 base, the J end by 1 base, with 7 bases between. This CDR3 comprises 14 residues.

This chain joins TRBV19 and TRBJ1-2; D uncertain. In germline, CDR1 is LNHDA, CDR2 SQIVND (reference sequence). CDR3 length equals 12 residues. With 6 bases removed from V and 8 bases from J, the gap between germline ends came to 13 bases. The CDR3 sequence is CASSPETQGYTF. DNA of the CDR3: TGTGCCAGTAGCCCTGAGACACAGGGCTACACCTTC.

The rearrangement links TRBV19 to TRBJ2-7, with TRBD1 as a possible D gene (6 bases). Trimming removed 6 bases from V and 2 bases from J, with 11 bases in between. Germline CDR1 LNHDA, CDR2 SQIVND (reference sequence). CDR3 length: 13 amino acids. CDR3 loop: CASSQDRAYEQYF. CDR3 in DNA: TGTGCCAGTAGCCAGGACAGAGCCTACGAGCAGTACTTC.

This clone was counted a single time. The chain is built from TRBV2 and TRBJ2-2, with 8 bases lining up with TRBD1. The CDR3 is 14 residues long. The ends lost 4 bases at V and 6 bases at J; junction bases unmatched: 4. Germline V lookup: CDR1 SNHLY, CDR2 FYNNEI. The CDR3 loop is CASSGGQGAGELFF. The DNA for the CDR3 is TGTGCCAGCAGTGGCGGACAGGGAGCCGGGGAGCTGTTTTTT.

The chain is built from TRBV18 and TRBJ1-4; TRBD1 matches 8 bases. The CDR3 contains 13 residues. Per the germline V gene, CDR1 is KGHSH and CDR2 is LQKENI. The trim removed 6 bases at V and 8 bases at J, leaving 5 bases unmatched. The CDR3 DNA sequence: TGTGCCAGCTCTCAGGGGGCTGGGGAAAAACTGTTTTTT. Protein: CASSQGAGEKLFF.

This clone was observed many times. The chain links TRBV7-8 to TRBJ1-2; TRBD1 matches 9 bases. The CDR3 extends over 13 amino acids. Germline CDR1 reads SGHVS; CDR2 reads FQNEAQ. With V trimmed by 1 base and J by 11 bases, 5 bases remained unmatched. The CDR3 here is CASSLGTGERYTF. The CDR3 DNA reads TGTGCCAGCAGCTTAGGGACAGGGGAAAGGTACACCTTC. Full variable domain (missing parts from reference TRBV7-8 and TRBJ1-2): GAGVSQSPRYKVAKRGQDVALRCDPISGHVSLFWYQQALGQGPEFLTYFQNEAQLDKSGLPSDRFFAERPEGSVSTLKIQRTQQEDSAVYLCASSLGTGERYTFGSGTRLTVV.

This chain connects TRBV2 to TRBJ1-3; D remains ambiguous. This CDR3 spans 14 amino acids. The V gene lost 6 bases and the J gene lost 3 bases, with 12 bases spanning the gap. The germline V gene has CDR1 SNHLY and CDR2 FYNNEI. For the CDR3, the DNA is TGTGCCAGCAGGGCGGGTGTAGGTGGAAACACCATATATTTT. Encoded protein: CASRAGVGGNTIYF.

The J gene is TRBJ2-3, the V gene TRBV18; the D is unclear. The length of the CDR3 is 13 residues. The germline V gene has CDR1 KGHSH and CDR2 LQKENI. V was shortened by 2 bases and J by 6 bases, with 9 bases between the two germline ends. CDR3 in amino acids: CASSPIVADTQYF. CDR3 coding DNA: TGTGCCAGCTCACCAATTGTAGCCGATACGCAGTATTTT.

The chain couples TRBV10-3 to TRBJ1-5; 7 nucleotides align to TRBD1. Germline assignment: CDR1 ENHRY and CDR2 SYGVKD. The CDR3 contains 14 residues. J was trimmed by 4 bases and V by 3 bases; bases with no gene match: 3. The CDR3, as DNA: TGTGCCATCAGTGATACAGGGGTGAATCAGCCCCAGCATTTT. Amino acids: CAISDTGVNQPQHF.

The chain carries TRBV24-1 and TRBJ2-1; TRBD1 agrees at 9 bases. The ends lost 3 bases at V and 8 bases at J; junction bases unmatched: 7. Germline values: CDR1 KGHDR, CDR2 SFDVKD. There are 15 residues in the CDR3. The CDR3: CATSDSGQGIDEQFF. DNA for the CDR3: TGTGCCACCAGTGATAGCGGACAGGGGATCGATGAGCAGTTCTTC.

The gene calls are TRBV5-1 and TRBJ1-1; D is ambiguous. CDR3 length equals 16 residues. Trimming stripped 4 bases from V and 4 bases from J, with 20 bases between. The germline V gene has CDR1 SGHRS and CDR2 YFSETQ. The CDR3 nucleotides are TGCGCCAGCAGCGAGGAGCTGGGTCATAGGAGCACTGAAGCTTTCTTT. It translates to CASSEELGHRSTEAFF.

The genes are TRBV19 and TRBJ1-5; TRBD1 matches at 11 bases. CDR1 is LNHDA and CDR2 is SQIVND in the germline V gene (reference sequence). V dropped 6 bases and J dropped 0; count of bases not matched to a gene: 7. The CDR3 has 17 residues. The CDR3 loop reads CASSWTGGRYSNQPQHF. DNA for the CDR3: TGTGCCAGTAGCTGGACAGGGGGCAGGTATAGCAATCAGCCCCAGCATTTT.

The chain employs TRBV3-1 (or the pseudogene TRBV3-2) and TRBJ2-3; TRBD2 matches 7 bases. The CDR3 consists of 16 residues. V dropped 1 base and J dropped 2; count of bases not matched to a gene: 6. Germline V gene sequence: CDR1 LGHDT, CDR2 YNNKEL (reference sequence). CDR3 in amino acids: CASSQGGGSYTDTQYF. The CDR3 DNA follows: TGTGCCAGCAGCCAAGGGGGCGGGAGTTACACAGATACGCAGTATTTT.

The chain employs TRBV7-2 and TRBJ2-7; possibly TRBD1 for D (8 bases). Trimming took 8 bases from V and 7 from J, leaving 21 bases between them. Per germline, CDR1 SGHTA and CDR2 FQGNSA. This CDR3 comprises 14 residues. The CDR3 sequence: CASGGDRLPVEQYF. CDR3 DNA sequence: TGTGCCAGCGGGGGGGACAGGCTCCCGGTGGAGCAGTACTTC.

The V gene is TRBV10-3, the J gene TRBJ2-1; TRBD2 matches 8 bases. The CDR3 loop spans 12 amino acids. CDR1 is ENHRY and CDR2 is SYGVKD in the germline V gene. V was pared by 6 bases and J by 11 bases, with 6 bases of the junction left unmatched. The CDR3 sequence is CAISEGLDKQFF. The CDR3 DNA reads as TGTGCCATCAGCGAGGGACTAGACAAGCAGTTCTTC.

The chain links TRBV7-9 to TRBJ2-7; D remains unclear. Germline assignment: CDR1 SEHNR and CDR2 FQNEAQ (reference sequence). The CDR3 length is 13 residues. Trimming shortened V by 3 bases and J by 4 bases, and 10 bases separated the two germline ends. The CDR3 nucleotides read TGTGCCAGCAGCTTGGGCCCCCGTTACGAGCAGTACTTC. This codes for CASSLGPRYEQYF.

The J gene is TRBJ1-1, the V gene TRBV3-1 (or the pseudogene TRBV3-2); tentative D call: TRBD1 (5 bases). V shed 5 bases and J shed 3 bases, with 16 bases lying between them. This CDR3 has 15 amino acids. CDR1 and CDR2 from the germline V gene are LGHDT and YNNKEL (reference sequence). CDR3 sequence: CASSEREGRYTEAFF. In DNA, the CDR3 is TGTGCCAGCAGCGAAAGGGAGGGGAGGTACACTGAAGCTTTCTTT.

This rearrangement joins TRBV28 to TRBJ1-5; D uncertain. Looked up from germline, CDR1 is MDHEN and CDR2 is SYDVKM. V lost 1 base and J 0 bases, leaving 16 bases between the germline ends. This CDR3 has 18 amino acids. DNA for the CDR3: TGTGCCAGCAGTTTATTCGGCCGCGCGACATATAGCAATCAGCCCCAGCATTTT. Its protein product is CASSLFGRATYSNQPQHF.

This clone was seen only a few times. The chain has TRBV24-1 and TRBJ2-3; tentatively, D is TRBD1 (5 bases). Germline V gene lookup returns CDR1 KGHDR and CDR2 SFDVKD. The CDR3 sequence is 14 residues long. Between the trimmed V and J ends, which lost 5 bases and 0 bases, there was a span of 8 bases. In nucleotides, the CDR3 is TGTGCCACCAGTGCGGACACTAGCACAGATACGCAGTATTTT. This codes for CATSADTSTDTQYF.

The V and J genes are TRBV6-1 and TRBJ2-2; 11 nucleotides agree with TRBD1. CDR3 length: 17 amino acids. Trimming at V came to 4 bases and at J to 4 bases, leaving 8 bases not matched to a gene. Germline V gives CDR1 MNHNS, CDR2 SASEGT. The CDR3 nucleotides are TGTGCCAGCAGTGTATTACCTGGACAGGGGGCCACCGGGGAGCTGTTTTTT. Translation: CASSVLPGQGATGELFF.

The genes are TRBV11-2 and TRBJ1-2; TRBD1 is a possible D gene (6 bases). V dropped 4 bases and J dropped 6 bases, with 21 bases sitting between them. CDR1 and CDR2 (germline): SGHAT, FQNNGV. The CDR3 runs 16 residues. The CDR3 here is CASSSIRTGMRNGYTF. CDR3 in DNA: TGTGCCAGCAGCTCGATCCGAACAGGGATGCGTAATGGCTACACCTTC.

V and J are TRBV7-9 and TRBJ1-1, with D possibly TRBD1 on 5 matching bases. The length of the CDR3 is 16 residues. V lost 5 bases to trimming and J lost 5 bases, with 21 bases between them. Per germline, CDR1 SEHNR and CDR2 FQNEAQ (reference sequence). The CDR3 DNA reads as TGTGCCAGCAGCCCGGGGGGGTTGCTCATGATAACTGAAGCTTTCTTT. It translates to CASSPGGLLMITEAFF.

V usage is TRBV6-1 and J usage is TRBJ2-1; 12 bases fit TRBD1. V shed 3 bases, J shed 7 bases, and the junction held 4 bases outside the gene matches. The CDR3 sequence is 15 residues long. Germline CDR1 and CDR2: MNHNS and SASEGT. The CDR3 loop reads CASSEPGQGANEQFF. CDR3 DNA sequence: TGTGCCAGCAGTGAGCCGGGACAGGGGGCTAATGAGCAGTTCTTC.

The V call is TRBV2, the J call TRBJ1-4; a possible D gene is TRBD1 (5 bases). The V gene lost 3 bases and the J gene lost 7 bases, with 21 bases spanning the gap. The CDR3 is 17 residues long. Per germline, CDR1 SNHLY and CDR2 FYNNEI. The DNA of the CDR3 is TGTGCCAGCAGTGACGCAGCCCTTGGGGGGGGAGGTGAAAAACTGTTTTTT. Its translation is CASSDAALGGGGEKLFF.